The clone carrying this T cell receptor (beta chain) was recorded a few times. The target antigen is unknown. This specimen comes from a study of cytomegalovirus exposure and HLA in healthy donors. Study outcomes and limitations: Rarity characterized most TCR sequences, yet some public TCRs appeared in many donors.

The CDR3 has 17 residues. CDR1 is SNHLY and CDR2 is FYNNEI in the germline V gene. The trim removed 4 bases at V and 2 bases at J, leaving 11 bases unmatched. With 60 Vbeta and 13 Jbeta primers, the PCR was carried out. Measured with immunoSEQ multiplex PCR; TCRdb has only the in-frame clones, and not every one. The sample has around 130,000 clones, about 76% seen once. This sequence was found in a man aged 40-55 years in good health and CMV-seropositive. The sequenced sample was PBMCs. The V gene is TRBV2, the J gene TRBJ2-7, with TRBD2 identical over 10 bases. The CDR3 region has the DNA TGTGCCAGCAGTGGGAGCGGGAGGGCTGGTGGGGCCTACGAGCAGTACTTC. Translation gives CASSGSGRAGGAYEQYF.